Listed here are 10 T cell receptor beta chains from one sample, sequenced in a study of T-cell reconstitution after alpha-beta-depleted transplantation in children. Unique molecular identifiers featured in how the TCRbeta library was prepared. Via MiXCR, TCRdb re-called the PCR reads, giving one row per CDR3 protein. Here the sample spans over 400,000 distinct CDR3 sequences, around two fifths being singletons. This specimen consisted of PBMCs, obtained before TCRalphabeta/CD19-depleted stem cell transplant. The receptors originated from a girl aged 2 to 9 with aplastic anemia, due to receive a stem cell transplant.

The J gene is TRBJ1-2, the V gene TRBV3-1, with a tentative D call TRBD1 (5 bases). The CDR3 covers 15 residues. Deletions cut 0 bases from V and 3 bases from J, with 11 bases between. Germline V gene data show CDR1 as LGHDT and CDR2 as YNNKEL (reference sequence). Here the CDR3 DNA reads TGTGCCAGCAGCCAAGATACAGCAGGGTACTATGGCTACACCTTC. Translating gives CASSQDTAGYYGYTF.

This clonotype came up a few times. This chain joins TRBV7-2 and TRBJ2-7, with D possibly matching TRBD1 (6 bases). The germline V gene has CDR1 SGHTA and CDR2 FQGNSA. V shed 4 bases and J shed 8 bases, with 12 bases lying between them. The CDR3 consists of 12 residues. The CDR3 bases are TGTGCCAGCAGCTCTTATGGGGGCAAGCAGTACTTC. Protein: CASSSYGGKQYF. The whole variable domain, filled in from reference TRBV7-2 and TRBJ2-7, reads GAGVSQSPSNKVTEKGKDVELRCDPISGHTALYWYRQSLGQGLEFLIYFQGNSAPDKSGLPSDRFSAERTGGSVSTLTIQRTQQEDSAVYLCASSSYGGKQYFGPGTRLTVT.

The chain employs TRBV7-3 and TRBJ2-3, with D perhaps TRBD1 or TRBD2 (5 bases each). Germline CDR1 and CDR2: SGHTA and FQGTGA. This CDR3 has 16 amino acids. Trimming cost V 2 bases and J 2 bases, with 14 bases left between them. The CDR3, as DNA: TGTGCCAGCAGCTTAGTTCGGGACGGGAACACAGATACGCAGTATTTT. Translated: CASSLVRDGNTDTQYF.

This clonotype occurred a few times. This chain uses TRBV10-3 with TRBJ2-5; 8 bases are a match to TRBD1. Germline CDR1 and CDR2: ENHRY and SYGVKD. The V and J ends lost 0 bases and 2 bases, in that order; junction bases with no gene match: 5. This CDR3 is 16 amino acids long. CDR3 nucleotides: TGTGCCATCAGTGAGTCGTTAGGACAGGGTCAAGAGACCCAGTACTTC. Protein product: CAISESLGQGQETQYF.

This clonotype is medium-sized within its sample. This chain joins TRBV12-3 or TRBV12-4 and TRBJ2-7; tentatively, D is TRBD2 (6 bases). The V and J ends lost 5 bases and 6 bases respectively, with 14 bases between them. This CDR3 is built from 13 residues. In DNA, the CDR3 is TGTGCCAGCAGTGACGGACCAGCGGGCGAGCAGTACTTC. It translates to CASSDGPAGEQYF.

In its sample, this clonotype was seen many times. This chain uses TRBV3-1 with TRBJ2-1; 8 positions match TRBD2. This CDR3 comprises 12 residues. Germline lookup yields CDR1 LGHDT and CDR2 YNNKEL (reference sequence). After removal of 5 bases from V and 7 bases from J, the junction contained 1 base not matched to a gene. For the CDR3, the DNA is TGTGCCAGCAGCGGACTAGCTAATGAGCAGTTCTTC. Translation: CASSGLANEQFF.

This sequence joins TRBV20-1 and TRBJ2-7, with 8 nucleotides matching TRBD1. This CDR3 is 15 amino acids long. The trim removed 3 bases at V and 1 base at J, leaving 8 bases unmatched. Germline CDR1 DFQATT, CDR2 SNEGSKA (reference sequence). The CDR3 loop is CSARQGAEVSYEQYF. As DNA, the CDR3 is TGCAGTGCTAGGCAGGGGGCGGAAGTTTCCTACGAGCAGTACTTC.

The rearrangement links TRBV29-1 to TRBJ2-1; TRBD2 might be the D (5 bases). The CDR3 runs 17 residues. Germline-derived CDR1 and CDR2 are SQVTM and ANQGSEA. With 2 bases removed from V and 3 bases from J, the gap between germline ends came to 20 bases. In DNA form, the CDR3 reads TGCAGCGTTGAATGGGTGAAAGGGCAGCGGAGCTACAATGAGCAGTTCTTC. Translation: CSVEWVKGQRSYNEQFF.

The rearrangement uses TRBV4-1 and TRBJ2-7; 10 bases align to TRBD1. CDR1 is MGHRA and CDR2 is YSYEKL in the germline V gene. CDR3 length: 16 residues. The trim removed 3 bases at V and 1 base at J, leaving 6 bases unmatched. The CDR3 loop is CASSQMGQGISYEQYF. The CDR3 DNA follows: TGCGCCAGCAGCCAGATGGGACAGGGGATATCCTACGAGCAGTACTTC.

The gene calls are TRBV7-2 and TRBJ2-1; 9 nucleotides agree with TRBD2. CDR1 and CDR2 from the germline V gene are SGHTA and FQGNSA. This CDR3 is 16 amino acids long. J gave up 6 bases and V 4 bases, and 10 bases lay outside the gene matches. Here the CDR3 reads CASSSRSGGNVNEQFF. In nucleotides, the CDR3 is TGTGCCAGCAGCTCGAGAAGCGGGGGGAACGTCAATGAGCAGTTCTTC.